The 7 T cell receptor beta chains below come from one sample, sequenced in a study of breast tumors, draining lymph nodes, adjacent tissues. TCRdb re-derived calls from the multiplex PCR reads in MiXCR, one entry per CDR3 protein. The sample records fewer than 200,000 distinct CDR3 sequences, approximately 30% being singletons. Breast cancer patients provided tissue from their axillary draining lymph nodes. Sequences were obtained from axillary lymph node tissue. The receptors come from a female donor with breast cancer. Some clones in this sample may be carry-over from other donors' samples.

The chain carries TRBV6-6 and TRBJ2-1; 8 bases map to TRBD2. V shed 5 bases and J 3 bases; nucleotides not matched to a gene: 6. The CDR3 is made up of 15 amino acids. Germline values: CDR1 MNHNY, CDR2 SVGAGI (reference sequence). Written as DNA, the CDR3 is TGTGCCAGCAGTCCGGCTAGCGGGTACTACAATGAGCAGTTCTTC. It specifies CASSPASGYYNEQFF.

The chain joins TRBV20-1 to TRBJ2-2; 9 bases are shared with TRBD2. V dropped 3 bases and J dropped 7; count of bases not matched to a gene: 6. Germline V CDR1 and CDR2: DFQATT, SNEGSKA (reference sequence). The CDR3 sequence is 14 residues long. The CDR3 DNA sequence: TGCAGTGCTAGGGCGGCGGGGGGGTACGGGGAGCTGTTTTTT. Protein sequence: CSARAAGGYGELFF.

To note about this clonotype: A much larger clone is a single base away; this may be a read error. This sequence joins TRBV6-5 and TRBJ2-5, with TRBD1 as a possible D gene (5 bases). The CDR3 has 16 amino acids. From germline, CDR1 is MNHEY and CDR2 SVGAGI. The CDR3 sequence: CASSYRGVGIQGTQYF. The CDR3 nucleotides read TGTGCCAGCAGTTACAGGGGCGTGGGGATCCAAGGGACCCAGTACTTC.

This clonotype was observed many times. V usage is TRBV14 and J usage is TRBJ2-2; 7 nucleotides line up with TRBD2. Germline-derived CDR1 and CDR2 are SGHDN and FVKESK. V was pared by 1 base and J by 2 bases, with 4 bases of the junction left unmatched. There are 16 residues in the CDR3. The CDR3 nucleotides read TGTGCCAGCAGCCAAGGGGGACTACCTAACACCGGGGAGCTGTTTTTT. This sequence encodes CASSQGGLPNTGELFF.

This clonotype was observed at least ten times. The chain uses TRBV20-1 and TRBJ1-2; the match to TRBD1 covers 7 bases. Germline CDR1 reads DFQATT; CDR2 reads SNEGSKA (reference sequence). The V segment lost 0 bases and the J segment 8 bases; nucleotides outside the gene matches: 12. The CDR3 has 15 amino acids. The CDR3 protein is CSARDRQGTVRGYTF. The CDR3 nucleotides read TGCAGTGCTAGAGATCGACAGGGTACCGTCCGGGGCTACACCTTC.

This clonotype was seen repeatedly, ten times or more. V and J are TRBV29-1 and TRBJ1-2; the D is unclear. The CDR3 contains 12 residues. V shed 7 bases and J shed 5 bases, with 14 bases lying between them. Germline CDR1 SQVTM, CDR2 ANQGSEA. The CDR3 nucleotides are TGCAGCGGTCTGGAAGGGTGGTATGGCTACACCTTC. The encoded protein is CSGLEGWYGYTF.

This clonotype appeared many times. The chain is built from TRBV29-1 and TRBJ2-7, with D tentatively TRBD1 (5 bases). V lost 3 bases and J lost 4, with 13 bases in between. There are 13 residues in the CDR3. Germline V gives CDR1 SQVTM, CDR2 ANQGSEA. DNA of the CDR3: TGCAGCGTTGAGGGGCCCCTCGCTTACGAGCAGTACTTC. It is translated as CSVEGPLAYEQYF.